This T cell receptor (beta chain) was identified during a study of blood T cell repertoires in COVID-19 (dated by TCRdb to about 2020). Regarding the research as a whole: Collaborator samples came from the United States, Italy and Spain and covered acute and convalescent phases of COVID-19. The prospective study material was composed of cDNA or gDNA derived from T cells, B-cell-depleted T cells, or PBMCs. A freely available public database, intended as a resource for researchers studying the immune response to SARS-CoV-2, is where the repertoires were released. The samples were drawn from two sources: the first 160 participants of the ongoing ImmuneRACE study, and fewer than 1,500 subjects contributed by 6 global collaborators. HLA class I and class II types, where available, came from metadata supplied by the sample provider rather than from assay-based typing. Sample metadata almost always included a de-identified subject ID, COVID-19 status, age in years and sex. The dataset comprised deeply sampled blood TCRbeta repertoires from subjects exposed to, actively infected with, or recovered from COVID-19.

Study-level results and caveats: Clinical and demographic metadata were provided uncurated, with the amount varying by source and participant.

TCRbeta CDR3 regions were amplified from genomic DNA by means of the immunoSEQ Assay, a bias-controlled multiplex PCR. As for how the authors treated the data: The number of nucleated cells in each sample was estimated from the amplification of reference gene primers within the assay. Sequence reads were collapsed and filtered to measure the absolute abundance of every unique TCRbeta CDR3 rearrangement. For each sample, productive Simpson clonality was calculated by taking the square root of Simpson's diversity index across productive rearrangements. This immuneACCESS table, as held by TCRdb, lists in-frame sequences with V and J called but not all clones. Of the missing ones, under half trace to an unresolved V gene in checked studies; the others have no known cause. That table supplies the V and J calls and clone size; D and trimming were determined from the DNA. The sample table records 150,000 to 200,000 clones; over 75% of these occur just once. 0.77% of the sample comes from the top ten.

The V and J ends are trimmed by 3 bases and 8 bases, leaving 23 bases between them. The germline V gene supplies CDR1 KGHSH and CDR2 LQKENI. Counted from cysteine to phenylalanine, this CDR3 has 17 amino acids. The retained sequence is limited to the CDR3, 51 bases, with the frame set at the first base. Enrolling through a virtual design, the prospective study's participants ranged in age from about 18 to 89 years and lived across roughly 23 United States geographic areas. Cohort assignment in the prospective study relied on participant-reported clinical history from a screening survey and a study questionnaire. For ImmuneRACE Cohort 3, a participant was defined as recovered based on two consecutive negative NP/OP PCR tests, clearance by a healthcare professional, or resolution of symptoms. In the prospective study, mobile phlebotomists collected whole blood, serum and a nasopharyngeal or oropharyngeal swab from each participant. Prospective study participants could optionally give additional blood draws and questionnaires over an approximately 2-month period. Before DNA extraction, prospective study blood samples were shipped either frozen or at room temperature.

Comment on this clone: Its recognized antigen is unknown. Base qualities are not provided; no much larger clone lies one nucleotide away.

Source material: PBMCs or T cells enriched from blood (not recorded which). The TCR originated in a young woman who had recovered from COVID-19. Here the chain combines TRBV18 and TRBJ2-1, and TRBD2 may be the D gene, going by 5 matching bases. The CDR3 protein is CASSPLKQPLARDEQFF. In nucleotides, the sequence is TGTGCCAGCTCACCCCTAAAGCAACCTCTAGCTAGGGATGAGCAGTTCTTC.